What follows describes a single T cell receptor (beta chain). This CDR3 comprises 13 residues. From germline, CDR1 is SGHAT and CDR2 FQNNGV. The V gene lost 4 bases and the J gene lost 3 bases, with 10 bases spanning the gap. Unsorted whole blood yielded the blood RNA, and germline DNA was also extracted. The sample belongs to a study of tumor-infiltrating lymphocytes in primary liver carcinoma. In the study overall: Patients underwent resection of primary liver carcinoma.

Production of TCR beta cDNA used roughly 480 ng total RNA together with a constant-region primer. For TCR beta, libraries were produced by three nested multiplex PCR rounds using slightly modified ARM-PCR. A C-beta reverse primer and TRBV1-TRBV30 forward primers served in each of the first two PCR rounds, at 10 cycles apiece. TCRdb fed the multiplex PCR reads into MiXCR, producing one record per CDR3 protein. The sample includes roughly 330,000 distinct CDR3 sequences, roughly 61% of them seen just once. The rearrangement uses TRBV11-2 and TRBJ2-7, with D perhaps TRBD1 (6 bases). Sequenced sample: peripheral blood. The origin of this receptor is a middle-aged man with primary liver carcinoma and hepatitis B virus infection. CDR3 nucleotides: TGTGCCAGCAGCTGGGCAGGGGACTACGAGCAGTACTTC. It yields the protein CASSWAGDYEQYF.